The rows below give T cell receptor beta chains drawn from one sample of a study of identical twins. TCRdb reprocessed the 5' RACE reads via MiXCR and lists one record per CDR3 protein. The sample lists hundreds of thousands of distinct CDR3 sequences, around 8.8% seen once, with approximately 2% in the top ten. The same sample was also used in a study of yellow fever vaccine responses in identical twins.

Source material: memory (CD45RO+) T cells sorted from blood. The source is a young woman in good health. Each CDR3 is given with its conserved first and last residue. Each record gives: clone size, D gene, J gene, V gene, CDR3 protein, CDR3 DNA. The D gene is left open where the match is weak. Only some rows state a clone size, as once, few, many or a class for expanded clones.

size: few
D: TRBD2
J: TRBJ2-1
V: TRBV12-5
CDR3: CASGLPGLAGGQKEQFF
DNA: TGTGCTAGTGGTCTACCGGGACTAGCGGGAGGTCAGAAGGAGCAGTTCTTC

size: many
D: -
J: TRBJ1-1
V: TRBV20-1
CDR3: CSAMGGNTEAFF
DNA: TGCAGTGCTATGGGAGGGAACACTGAAGCTTTCTTT

size: many
D: -
J: TRBJ1-1
V: TRBV12-3/TRBV12-4
CDR3: CASSYRVGSAFF
DNA: TGTGCCAGCAGCTACAGAGTAGGGAGCGCTTTCTTT

size: many
D: TRBD2
J: TRBJ2-7
V: TRBV19
CDR3: CASSIGGTSGYEQYF
DNA: TGTGCCAGTAGTATAGGCGGGACTAGCGGCTACGAGCAGTACTTC

size: many
D: -
J: TRBJ1-5
V: TRBV20-1
CDR3: CSAKSYSNQPQHF
DNA: TGCAGTGCTAAGTCATACAGCAATCAGCCCCAGCATTTT

size: few
D: TRBD2
J: TRBJ2-7
V: TRBV19
CDR3: CASSPWASGRVSYEQYF
DNA: TGTGCCAGTAGTCCCTGGGCTAGCGGGAGAGTTTCCTACGAGCAGTACTTC

size: few
D: TRBD2
J: TRBJ2-7
V: TRBV7-3
CDR3: CASSSGRGDYEQYF
DNA: TGTGCCAGCAGCTCCGGACGGGGGGACTACGAGCAGTACTTC

size: few
D: -
J: TRBJ1-6
V: TRBV2
CDR3: CASSEDARRNSPLHF
DNA: TGTGCCAGCAGTGAAGATGCGAGAAGAAATTCACCCCTCCACTTT

size: -
D: -
J: TRBJ2-2
V: TRBV6-1
CDR3: CATTRGSPTNTGELFF
DNA: TGTGCCACCACCCGGGGCAGCCCTACCAACACCGGGGAGCTGTTTTTT

size: -
D: -
J: TRBJ2-7
V: TRBV28
CDR3: CASKGEWAYEQYF
DNA: TGTGCCAGCAAGGGGGAATGGGCCTACGAGCAGTACTTC

size: few
D: -
J: TRBJ2-7
V: TRBV5-1
CDR3: CASSLAGGWQYF
DNA: TGCGCCAGCAGCTTGGCCGGGGGATGGCAGTACTTC

size: few
D: TRBD2
J: TRBJ2-1
V: TRBV7-9
CDR3: CASSYQWEGLRNEQFF
DNA: TGTGCCAGCAGCTACCAGTGGGAGGGCCTCCGAAATGAGCAGTTCTTC

size: -
D: TRBD2
J: TRBJ2-2
V: TRBV14
CDR3: CASSQLRAGLAGMTGELFF
DNA: TGTGCCAGCAGCCAACTACGGGCAGGGCTAGCGGGAATGACCGGGGAGCTGTTTTTT

size: few
D: -
J: TRBJ2-3
V: TRBV19
CDR3: CASSKDSLIVSSTDTQYF
DNA: TGTGCCAGTAGTAAGGACAGTCTCATAGTGTCTAGCACAGATACGCAGTATTTT